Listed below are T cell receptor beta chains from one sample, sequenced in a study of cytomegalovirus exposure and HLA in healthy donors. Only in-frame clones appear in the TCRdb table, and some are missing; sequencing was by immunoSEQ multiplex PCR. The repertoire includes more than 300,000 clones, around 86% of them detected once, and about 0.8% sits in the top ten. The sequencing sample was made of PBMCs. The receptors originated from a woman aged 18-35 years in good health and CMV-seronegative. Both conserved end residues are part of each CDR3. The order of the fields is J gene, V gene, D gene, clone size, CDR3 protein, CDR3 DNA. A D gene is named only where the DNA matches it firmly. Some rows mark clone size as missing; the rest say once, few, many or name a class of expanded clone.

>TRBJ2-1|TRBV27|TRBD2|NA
CASSLETSGRAEQFF
TGTGCCAGCAGTTTAGAGACTAGCGGGAGGGCCGAGCAGTTCTTC
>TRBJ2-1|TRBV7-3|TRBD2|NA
CASSLGGAGDFDEQFF
TGTGCCAGCAGCTTAGGAGGGGCGGGAGATTTCGATGAGCAGTTCTTC
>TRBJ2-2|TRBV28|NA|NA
CASIRGSSAGELFF
TGTGCCAGCATTCGGGGTAGCTCCGCCGGGGAGCTGTTTTTT
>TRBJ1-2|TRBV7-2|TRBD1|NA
CASTPQGAQGLNYGYTF
TGTGCCAGCACCCCCCAGGGGGCGCAGGGCCTTAACTATGGCTACACCTTC
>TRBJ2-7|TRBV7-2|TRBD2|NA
CASTLWGRSSGSPEQYF
TGTGCCAGCACCCTTTGGGGCCGTTCTAGCGGGAGTCCCGAGCAGTACTTC
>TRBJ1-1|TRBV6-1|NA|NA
CASSEHGIFVAFF
TGTGCCAGCAGTGAACACGGGATATTTGTAGCTTTCTTT
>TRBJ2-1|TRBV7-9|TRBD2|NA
CASRYGTSGSGGEQFF
TGTGCCAGCAGATACGGGACTAGCGGGAGTGGGGGTGAGCAGTTCTTC
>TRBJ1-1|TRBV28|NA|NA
CASSLSPVNTEAFF
TGTGCCAGCAGTTTATCCCCCGTGAACACTGAAGCTTTCTTT
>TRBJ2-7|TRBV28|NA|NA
CASSSLDSYEQYF
TGTGCCAGCAGTTCCCTAGACTCCTACGAGCAGTACTTC
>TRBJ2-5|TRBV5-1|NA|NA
CASSLGQGYQETQYF
TGCGCCAGCAGCTTGGGGCAGGGGTACCAAGAGACCCAGTACTTC
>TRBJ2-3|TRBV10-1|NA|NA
CASSECAGETDTQYF
TGCGCCAGCAGTGAGTGTGCAGGGGAAACAGATACGCAGTATTTT
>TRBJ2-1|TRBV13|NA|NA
CASSGDSYNEQFF
TGTGCCAGCAGCGGAGACTCCTACAATGAGCAGTTCTTC
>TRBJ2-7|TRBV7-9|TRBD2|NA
CASSREASEQYF
TGTGCCAGCAGCCGGGAGGCCTCCGAGCAGTACTTC
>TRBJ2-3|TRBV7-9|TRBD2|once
CASSSRGGAADTQYF
TGTGCCAGCAGCTCGCGGGGGGGCGCGGCAGATACGCAGTATTTT
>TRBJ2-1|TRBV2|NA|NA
CASAAGSYNEQFF
TGTGCCAGCGCGGCGGGCTCCTACAATGAGCAGTTCTTC
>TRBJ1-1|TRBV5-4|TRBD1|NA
CASSRQGPDTEAFF
TGTGCCAGCAGCCGACAGGGGCCGGACACTGAAGCTTTCTTT